This T cell receptor (beta chain) is drawn from a study of blood T cells in healthy people across ages. Across the whole study: With template switching, about one barcoded beta molecule was captured per two T cells.

Germline V gives CDR1 LGHDT, CDR2 YNNKEL (reference sequence). The length of the CDR3 is 17 residues. With a J-beta primer mix and a sample-barcoded 5' primer, a second PCR ran about 7 to 12 cycles. In TCRdb, the 5' RACE reads were re-called with MiXCR into one record per CDR3 protein. Counted here are fewer than 800,000 distinct CDR3 sequences, around 25% occurring once; the ten biggest clones make up just under 9.5%. A further study also used this sample, focusing on T cells of mothers and their children. This second study says: Three healthy Caucasian mothers and their six children donated. The study found slightly higher but non-significant overlap in related versus unrelated mother-child pairs.

The J gene is TRBJ2-1, the V gene TRBV3-1; weak D call: TRBD2 (6 bases). Judging by the DNA end, TRBJ2-5 fits better; the J call may be wrong. The TCR comes from a boy aged 5-17 years in good health. Sequencing input: blood. The CDR3 is CASSQGRLVGGGETQYF. Here the CDR3 DNA reads TGTGCCAGCAGCCAGGGCCGGTTAGTGGGAGGAGGGGAGACCCAGTACTTC.